Shown below are 27 T cell receptor beta chains from a single sample sequenced in a study of technical replicates of blood from several donors. Method: immunoSEQ multiplex PCR; TCRdb's copy keeps in-frame clones and lacks some. The table records some 77,000 clones, 92% of them present only once. Sequencing used T cells isolated from PBMCs. All receptors derive from a human donor in good health.

The CDR3, as DNA: TGTGCCAGCAGGGACCCACTAGGCACAGATACGCAGTATTTT. As protein: CASRDPLGTDTQYF. The gene calls are TRBV27 and TRBJ2-3; D is perhaps TRBD2 (5 bases). In germline, CDR1 is MNHEY, CDR2 SMNVEV (reference sequence). V was trimmed by 6 bases and J by 1 base, leaving 11 bases between them. The CDR3 covers 14 residues.

The V and J genes are TRBV30 and TRBJ2-5; a possible D gene is TRBD2 (5 bases). Trimming removed 0 bases from V and 5 bases from J, with 10 bases in between. This CDR3 is built from 13 residues. The germline V gene encodes CDR1 GTSNPN and CDR2 SVGIG (reference sequence). CDR3 DNA sequence: TGTGCCTGGAGTGTCCGAGGGTTGGAGACCCAGTACTTC. Protein sequence: CAWSVRGLETQYF.

This clone has only a few counts. The chain joins TRBV30 to TRBJ1-1; D is unresolved. Germline CDR1 GTSNPN, CDR2 SVGIG (reference sequence). V was pared by 3 bases and J by 0 bases, with 8 bases between. The CDR3 runs 13 residues. The CDR3 nucleotides are TGTGCCTGGAGGGAGTTGGTGAACACTGAAGCTTTCTTT. This codes for CAWRELVNTEAFF.

This chain uses TRBV29-1 with TRBJ2-5, with 7 bases matching TRBD2. Germline loops: CDR1 SQVTM, CDR2 ANQGSEA. The CDR3 length is 13 residues. V was pared by 4 bases and J by 6 bases, with 8 bases of the junction left unmatched. The CDR3 protein is CSVVVQGGQTQYF. The DNA of the CDR3 is TGCAGCGTTGTAGTTCAGGGAGGGCAGACCCAGTACTTC.

The chain joins TRBV19 to TRBJ1-5; 7 bases are shared with TRBD1. The CDR3 has 14 amino acids. Germline assignment: CDR1 LNHDA and CDR2 SQIVND (reference sequence). V lost 4 bases and J lost 6; bases outside the gene matches: 6. The DNA for the CDR3 is TGTGCCAGTAGTAGACAGGGAGGAGGTCAGCCCCAGCATTTT. Translating it yields CASSRQGGGQPQHF.

The chain is built from TRBV9 and TRBJ2-7, with TRBD1 matching over 8 bases. CDR3 length: 16 amino acids. The germline CDR1 and CDR2 sequences are SGDLS and YYNGEE. After removal of 4 bases from V and 0 bases from J, the junction contained 9 bases not matched to a gene. The CDR3 spells CASSTSPQGASYEQYF. Written as DNA, the CDR3 is TGTGCCAGCAGCACTTCTCCTCAGGGGGCCTCCTACGAGCAGTACTTC.

The V gene is TRBV6-1, the J gene TRBJ1-5, with 9 bases that match TRBD1. The CDR3 loop spans 14 amino acids. V shed 0 bases and J 6 bases; nucleotides not matched to a gene: 0. Germline loops: CDR1 MNHNS, CDR2 SASEGT. Written as DNA, the CDR3 is TGTGCCAGCAGTGAAGCGGGACAGGGTCAGCCCCAGCATTTT. Residues: CASSEAGQGQPQHF.

The chain employs TRBV2 and TRBJ2-7, with a tentative D call TRBD1 (5 bases). The CDR3 runs to 15 residues. Germline V gives CDR1 SNHLY, CDR2 FYNNEI. The germline V and J ends were trimmed by 4 bases and 2 bases, with 15 bases remaining between them. The CDR3 reads CASSGLDSATYEQYF. DNA for the CDR3: TGTGCCAGCAGTGGCCTAGACAGTGCAACCTACGAGCAGTACTTC.

The chain uses TRBV15 and TRBJ2-7; a possible D gene is TRBD1 (6 bases). There are 13 residues in the CDR3. CDR1 and CDR2 (germline): LNHNV, YYDKDF (reference sequence). Trimming removed 1 base at V and 4 bases at J, with 8 bases between. CDR3 bases: TGTGCCACCAGCAGAGCGCAGGGGTACGAGCAGTACTTC. Protein: CATSRAQGYEQYF.

The chain joins TRBV27 to TRBJ2-6; the D is unclear. CDR3 length equals 14 residues. CDR1 and CDR2 (germline): MNHEY, SMNVEV (reference sequence). The germline V and J ends were trimmed by 3 bases and 0 bases, with 3 bases remaining between them. CDR3 DNA: TGTGCCAGCAGTTTCTTCTCTGGGGCCAACGTCCTGACTTTC. The encoded protein is CASSFFSGANVLTF.

The chain employs TRBV10-1 and TRBJ1-1, with D possibly matching TRBD1 (6 bases). V was cut by 4 bases and J by 6 bases, with 12 bases left in between. This CDR3 region has 13 residues. CDR1 WNHNN and CDR2 SYGVQD come from the germline V gene (reference sequence). CDR3 nucleotides: TGCGCCAGCAGTGCCAACAGGGTTGCTGAAGCTTTCTTT. This sequence encodes CASSANRVAEAFF.

V usage is TRBV4-1 and J usage is TRBJ1-4; 9 bases align to TRBD1. This CDR3 comprises 16 residues. V shed 1 base and J 8 bases; nucleotides not matched to a gene: 8. Germline V CDR1 and CDR2: MGHRA, YSYEKL. Here the CDR3 DNA reads TGCGCCAGCAGCCAAGGCCATTCGGACAGGGGCGAAAAACTGTTTTTT. Its protein is CASSQGHSDRGEKLFF.

V gene TRBV13 combines with J gene TRBJ2-7, with D tentatively TRBD1 (6 bases). This CDR3 spans 15 amino acids. V shed 2 bases and J shed 2 bases, with 13 bases lying between them. The germline CDR1 and CDR2 sequences are PRHDT and FYEKMQ (reference sequence). This CDR3 reads CASSLKNRVAYEQYF. The CDR3 DNA reads as TGTGCCAGCAGCTTAAAAAACAGGGTGGCCTACGAGCAGTACTTC.

The CDR3 loop is CASSFGGGNTEAFF. The CDR3 region has the DNA TGTGCCAGCAGCTTTGGGGGAGGGAACACTGAAGCTTTCTTT. This chain links TRBV7-9 with TRBJ1-1, with D tentatively TRBD1 (5 bases). V lost 3 bases, J lost 1 base, and 9 bases lay in between. Germline values: CDR1 SEHNR, CDR2 FQNEAQ (reference sequence). The length of the CDR3 is 14 residues.

V gene TRBV10-2 combines with J gene TRBJ2-1; 9 bases agree with TRBD2. Germline CDR1 reads WSHSY; CDR2 reads SAAADI. V shed 2 bases and J 6 bases; nucleotides not matched to a gene: 17. The CDR3 length is 19 residues. The CDR3 bases are TGCGCCAGCAGTGAGATAGGGTATCTAGCGGGAACCCCCGCCAATGAGCAGTTCTTC. This gives the protein CASSEIGYLAGTPANEQFF.

The V gene is TRBV7-6, the J gene TRBJ1-2, with a weak D call TRBD1 (5 bases). The V and J ends lost 4 bases and 6 bases respectively, with 9 bases between them. The CDR3 totals 12 residues. Germline values: CDR1 SGHVS, CDR2 FNYEAQ. CDR3 region: CASSSDTDGYTF. CDR3 nucleotides: TGTGCCAGCAGCTCGGACACGGATGGCTACACCTTC.

The V call is TRBV4-1, the J call TRBJ1-5, with D unclear. V was shortened by 1 base and J by 1 base, with 5 bases between the two germline ends. Germline V gene data show CDR1 as MGHRA and CDR2 as YSYEKL. The CDR3 covers 14 residues. CDR3 protein: CASSQAGSNQPQHF. CDR3 DNA: TGCGCCAGCAGCCAAGCAGGCAGCAATCAGCCCCAGCATTTT.

The chain couples TRBV4-2 to TRBJ2-1; TRBD2 aligns across 14 bases. The CDR3 is made up of 16 amino acids. V trimming: 4 bases; J trimming: 6 bases; junction bases outside the gene matches: 5. The germline gives CDR1 LGHNA, CDR2 YNFKEQ. CDR3 amino acids: CASSPTGLAGVNEQFF. The CDR3 nucleotides read TGTGCCAGCAGCCCCACGGGACTAGCGGGGGTCAATGAGCAGTTCTTC.

The V call is TRBV27, the J call TRBJ2-2; perhaps TRBD1 as D (6 bases). The V gene's germline CDR1 is MNHEY and CDR2 SMNVEV (reference sequence). This CDR3 has 15 residues. V was shortened by 2 bases and J by 5 bases, with 12 bases between the two germline ends. CDR3: CASSLSPGATGELFF. The CDR3 bases are TGTGCCAGCAGTTTAAGTCCAGGGGCTACCGGGGAGCTGTTTTTT.

V and J are TRBV2 and TRBJ1-1; 11 bases fit TRBD1. This CDR3 contains 13 residues. The germline V gene encodes CDR1 SNHLY and CDR2 FYNNEI. Germline trimming cut 6 bases from V and 6 bases from J; bases unmatched to any gene: 3. CDR3 amino acids: CASRRDRGAEAFF. The CDR3 nucleotides read TGTGCCAGCAGGAGGGACAGGGGGGCTGAAGCTTTCTTT.

The chain couples TRBV5-1 to TRBJ2-7, with TRBD2 identical over 7 bases. V was clipped by 2 bases and J by 2 bases; unmatched bases: 1. Germline CDR1 is SGHRS and CDR2 is YFSETQ. The CDR3 has 13 residues. The CDR3 sequence is CASSLAGTYEQYF. CDR3 sequence (DNA): TGCGCCAGCAGCTTAGCGGGGACCTACGAGCAGTACTTC.

This rearrangement joins TRBV10-3 to TRBJ2-7; TRBD2 matches at 14 bases. Per the germline V gene, CDR1 is ENHRY and CDR2 is SYGVKD. The CDR3 covers 14 residues. V shed 10 bases and J 3 bases; nucleotides not matched to a gene: 5. CDR3 amino acids: CATGTSGGLYEQYF. DNA for the CDR3: TGTGCCACCGGGACTAGCGGGGGTCTCTACGAGCAGTACTTC.

This clone was seen once. V gene TRBV5-1 combines with J gene TRBJ2-3; 10 bases fit TRBD2. V lost 5 bases to trimming and J lost 0 bases; unmatched junction nucleotides: 9. Germline values: CDR1 SGHRS, CDR2 YFSETQ. This CDR3 contains 17 residues. The CDR3 region has the DNA TGCGCCAGCAGTCTGTTAGCGGGAGGTCTTAGCACAGATACGCAGTATTTT. Its protein is CASSLLAGGLSTDTQYF.

The rearrangement uses TRBV19 and TRBJ1-5; D gene uncertain. This CDR3 spans 12 amino acids. Germline V CDR1 and CDR2: LNHDA, SQIVND (reference sequence). Trimming shortened V by 8 bases and J by 5 bases, and 10 bases separated the two germline ends. DNA for the CDR3: TGTGCCAGTCCTTTGAGGGATCAGCCCCAGCATTTT. Translation: CASPLRDQPQHF.

V and J are TRBV4-2 and TRBJ2-3; TRBD2 matches at 12 bases. Per the germline V gene, CDR1 is LGHNA and CDR2 is YNFKEQ. Trimming took 5 bases from V and 0 from J; bases not matched to a gene: 6. The CDR3 runs to 17 residues. CDR3 DNA: TGTGCCAGCAGCGTTCGACTAGCGGGAGCTAGCACAGATACGCAGTATTTT. Encoded protein: CASSVRLAGASTDTQYF.

This sequence joins TRBV28 and TRBJ1-2; tentative D call: TRBD1 (5 bases). V shed 4 bases and J shed 3 bases, with 12 bases lying between them. Per germline, CDR1 MDHEN and CDR2 SYDVKM. CDR3 length: 14 residues. CDR3 residues: CASSSGIKDYGYTF. CDR3 coding DNA: TGTGCCAGCAGTTCAGGGATTAAGGACTATGGCTACACCTTC.

The chain is built from TRBV2 and TRBJ1-5; possibly TRBD1 for D (5 bases). This CDR3 has 15 residues. Per germline, CDR1 SNHLY and CDR2 FYNNEI. V lost 5 bases and J lost 0, with 11 bases in between. The CDR3 nucleotides read TGTGCCAGCAGTTCAGACAGCTATAGCAATCAGCCCCAGCATTTT. As protein: CASSSDSYSNQPQHF.